This entry lists 8 T cell receptor beta chains sequenced from one sample in a study of cytotoxic CD8 clonotypes in ibrutinib-treated CLL. The method was immunoSEQ multiplex PCR; TCRdb's version includes in-frame clones alone and lacks a portion of them. The table includes some 130,000 clones, around 90% detected once. Material: PBMCs, obtained after 12 months of ibrutinib treatment. The receptors originated from a human donor with chronic lymphocytic leukemia.

This clone was seen just once. V is TRBV19 and J is TRBJ1-1; TRBD1 might be the D (5 bases). V lost 4 bases and J 7 bases, leaving 13 bases between the germline ends. Germline V gene data show CDR1 as LNHDA and CDR2 as SQIVND (reference sequence). This CDR3 is built from 13 residues. CDR3 sequence reads: CASSTRRGGEAFF. The CDR3 region has the DNA TGTGCCAGTAGTACCCGACGGGGGGGTGAAGCTTTCTTT.

V is TRBV29-1 and J is TRBJ2-2; possibly TRBD1 for D (5 bases). This CDR3 contains 12 residues. In germline, CDR1 is SQVTM, CDR2 ANQGSEA. CDR3 DNA sequence: TGCAGTTCCGCACAGGACACCGGGGAGCTGTTTTTT. It yields the protein CSSAQDTGELFF.

The rearrangement links TRBV9 to TRBJ2-2; 7 positions match TRBD2. The CDR3 extends over 16 amino acids. Losses at the gene ends were 1 base for V and 1 base for J; bases not matched to a gene: 4. From germline, CDR1 is SGDLS and CDR2 YYNGEE. In DNA form, the CDR3 reads TGTGCCAGCAGCGTATGGTCTAGCGGGAACACCGGGGAGCTGTTTTTT. Translating gives CASSVWSSGNTGELFF.

This clone has a single count. The chain uses TRBV7-9 and TRBJ2-1, with 7 bases identical to TRBD2. The CDR3 runs to 14 residues. V was pared by 3 bases and J by 10 bases, with 9 bases of the junction left unmatched. CDR1 and CDR2 from the germline V gene are SEHNR and FQNEAQ (reference sequence). The CDR3 loop reads CASSFEGSGREQFF. The CDR3 nucleotides are TGTGCCAGCAGCTTCGAGGGTAGCGGGCGGGAGCAGTTCTTC.

The CDR3: CASSYMGGPSYEQYF. CDR3 coding DNA: TGTGCCAGCAGTTATATGGGGGGCCCCTCCTACGAGCAGTACTTC. The chain uses TRBV5-4 and TRBJ2-7; D might be TRBD1 or TRBD2, each matching 6 bases. The CDR3 has 15 amino acids. CDR1 SGHNT and CDR2 YYREEE come from the germline V gene (reference sequence). Trimming removed 5 bases at V and 0 bases at J, with 15 bases between.

The chain couples TRBV6-6 to TRBJ2-1, with 9 bases matching TRBD2. V gave up 6 bases and J gave up 4 bases; unmatched junction bases: 4. This CDR3 is built from 14 residues. Germline CDR1 is MNHNY and CDR2 is SVGAGI (reference sequence). CDR3 region: CASRPGLAYNEQFF. CDR3 sequence (DNA): TGTGCCAGCAGACCGGGACTAGCTTACAATGAGCAGTTCTTC.

V and J are TRBV5-1 and TRBJ1-1; D might be TRBD1 (5 bases). The length of the CDR3 is 14 residues. From germline, CDR1 is SGHRS and CDR2 YFSETQ. Trimming removed 5 bases from V and 4 bases from J, with 15 bases in between. The CDR3 reads CASRGGTSPTEAFF. DNA of the CDR3: TGCGCCAGCAGGGGGGGTACTTCTCCCACTGAAGCTTTCTTT.

J is TRBJ2-2 and V is TRBV7-9; D may be TRBD2 (6 bases). The V gene lost 2 bases and the J gene lost 0 bases, with 13 bases spanning the gap. This CDR3 contains 17 residues. Germline CDR1 is SEHNR and CDR2 is FQNEAQ (reference sequence). The CDR3 reads CASSLLAGGANTGELFF. For the CDR3, the DNA is TGTGCCAGCAGCTTATTGGCGGGCGGGGCGAACACCGGGGAGCTGTTTTTT.